This T cell receptor beta chain is drawn from a study of T-cell memory formation after mild COVID-19. The study, taken as a whole, reports: The SARS-CoV-2 specificity of second-wave clones reaching peak at day 37 remained unverified.

A note on this clonotype: What it binds is unknown.

TCRdb independently ran MiXCR on the 5' RACE reads; one entry per CDR3 protein. Of 350,000 to 450,000 distinct CDR3 sequences in the sample, around 27% were seen once. The specimen was PBMCs or a T cell subset sorted from them (not recorded which). The clonotype was recovered from an adult woman who had mild COVID-19 (a few samples of this study predate the infection). Cell type and time point are not known.

CDR3 residues: CASSLVAGTGVGGANVLTF. The CDR3 region has the DNA TGTGCCAGCAGCCTAGTAGCCGGGACAGGGGTCGGTGGGGCCAACGTCCTGACTTTC. V and J are TRBV4-2 and TRBJ2-6; 10 positions match TRBD1. The J segment lost 3 bases and the V segment lost 4 bases, leaving 12 bases of the junction unmatched. The CDR3 length is 19 residues. CDR1 is LGHNA and CDR2 is YNFKEQ in the germline V gene.